These T cell receptor beta chains were read from a single sample in a study of a mutant IDH1 vaccine in newly diagnosed glioma. Sequencing used immunoSEQ multiplex PCR; TCRdb keeps in-frame clones, though not all of them. The data show just over 80,000 clones, approximately 85% seen once. These receptors are not linked to any known antigen. The sequencing used PBMCs, collected from a glioma patient whose treatment included an IDH1 peptide vaccine. These receptors all come from a man aged 25 to 40 with glioma. Some clones in this sample may be carry-over from other donors' samples. Both conserved end residues are part of each CDR3. A D gene is named only where the DNA matches it firmly. A clone size is listed for some rows: how often the clone was seen (once, few, many), or a class if it is expanded.

TGTGCCAGCAGTTTGAACGAAGATACGCAGTATTTT CASSLNEDTQYF . TRBJ2-3 . TRBV28
TGTGCCATCAGTGAGTCGATGTACCGGGACGGGAATGAAAAACTGTTTTTT CAISESMYRDGNEKLFF . TRBJ1-4 . TRBV10-3
TGTGCCAGCAGGGGGACAGCCCCTATCTTC CASRGTAPIF once TRBJ2-7 TRBD1 TRBV2
TGTGCCAGCTCACCAGAGTGGGGACCTCAAACCTACGAGCAGTACTTC CASSPEWGPQTYEQYF few TRBJ2-7 . TRBV18
TGCGCCAGCAGCCAAGAAGTACGTGGAAAACTGTTTTTT CASSQEVRGKLFF . TRBJ1-4 . TRBV4-1
TGCGCCAGCAGCCCCGGGGCTTGGGGCTACACCTTC CASSPGAWGYTF . TRBJ1-2 . TRBV5-1
TGTGCCAGCAGCTTAGAAAGGGTAGGGACTGGGGCCAACGTCCTGACTTTC CASSLERVGTGANVLTF . TRBJ2-6 . TRBV7-9
TGTGCCAGCAGCTCTTCGAGGGGGCTCGGAGAGACCCAGTACTTC CASSSSRGLGETQYF . TRBJ2-5 TRBD1 TRBV11-2
TGTGCCAGCACTGAGCGGTGGTCGGGCACCGGGGAGCTGTTTTTT CASTERWSGTGELFF few TRBJ2-2 . TRBV6-1
TGCGCCAGCAGTCTTGTTCCGGGACAGTCCACCTACGAGCAGTACTTC CASSLVPGQSTYEQYF . TRBJ2-7 TRBD1 TRBV5-1
TGTGCCAGCTCACCACTTTCACTAGCGGGAGGTAGCTCCTACGAGCAGTACTTC CASSPLSLAGGSSYEQYF . TRBJ2-7 TRBD2 TRBV18
TGCAGCGTTGAAGGCCTGCGGGGAATGTCCTACAATGAGCAGTTCTTC CSVEGLRGMSYNEQFF . TRBJ2-1 . TRBV29-1
TGTGCCAGCAGCTTAGGGGGCACCTACGAGCAGTACTTC CASSLGGTYEQYF . TRBJ2-7 . TRBV7-9
TGTGCCAGCGGCCCCCTTGGCGGGAAATCCTACGAGCAGTACTTC CASGPLGGKSYEQYF . TRBJ2-7 . TRBV28
TGTGCCAGCAGCCAGGAGGGACTAGCGGGGGGGTATTTCACAGATACGCAGTATTTT CASSQEGLAGGYFTDTQYF once TRBJ2-3 TRBD2 TRBV14
TGCGCCAGCAGCCAAGACGGCCCGGGACAGGGTTTCGCAGATACGCAGTATTTT CASSQDGPGQGFADTQYF once TRBJ2-3 TRBD1 TRBV4-3
TGTGCCAGTAGTATGGTGCACGGTAAAAATCAGCCCCAGCATTTT CASSMVHGKNQPQHF . TRBJ1-5 . TRBV19
TGTGCCAGCAGCTTTGACCACAGGGGGCATCAGCCCCAGCATTTT CASSFDHRGHQPQHF . TRBJ1-5 TRBD1 TRBV7-2
TGTGCCAGCTCACCACTGGGAGGGCCTACGGATACGCAGTATTTT CASSPLGGPTDTQYF . TRBJ2-3 TRBD2 TRBV18
TGTGCCAGCACCATCGGACAGGGAATATCGCAGTACTTC CASTIGQGISQYF . TRBJ2-7 TRBD1 TRBV28
TGTGCCAGCAGTTTCCGGGACAGAGTAGAAGCTTTCTTT CASSFRDRVEAFF few TRBJ1-1 TRBD1 TRBV6-5
TGTGCCAGCAGTAATACAGGGGGTGGGACCAAAAACATTCAGTACTTC CASSNTGGGTKNIQYF . TRBJ2-4 TRBD1 TRBV6-6
TGTGCCAGCACGGCCGGGGGAACTGGCTACACCTTC CASTAGGTGYTF . TRBJ1-2 . TRBV6-5
TGTGCCATCCAGCTTCTAGCCGGGGAGCTGTTTTTT CAIQLLAGELFF . TRBJ2-2 . TRBV10-3
TGTGCCAGCAGTTTTGTCAGGGGGTCTGGGGCCAACGTCCTGACTTTC CASSFVRGSGANVLTF . TRBJ2-6 TRBD1 TRBV28
TGCGCCAGCAGCACTGGACTAGCGGGAGGGCCAACAGATACGCAGTATTTT CASSTGLAGGPTDTQYF . TRBJ2-3 TRBD2 TRBV5-1
TGTGCCAGCAGTGGCCGACAGGCGTATGGCTACACCTTC CASSGRQAYGYTF . TRBJ1-2 . TRBV2
TGTGCCAGCAGCCTCTTAGGGTACGAGCAGTACTTC CASSLLGYEQYF . TRBJ2-7 . TRBV11-2
TGTGCCAGCAGCCCAAATCGTGGGGGACAGTATGAGCAGTTCTTC CASSPNRGGQYEQFF . TRBJ2-1 TRBD1 TRBV7-2
TGTGCCAGCAGTTCGTACCCCAGGGGGGGGACTGAAGCTTTCTTT CASSSYPRGGTEAFF . TRBJ1-1 TRBD1 TRBV27
TGTGCCAGCGCGGGACTCCGTGGCACTGAAGCTTTCTTT CASAGLRGTEAFF few TRBJ1-1 . TRBV2
TGTGCCTGGAGTGTACGGGTATGTGGCTACACCTTC CAWSVRVCGYTF . TRBJ1-2 . TRBV30
TGTGCCAGCAGTGTACCCCGCGGGAGGGCCCTCTACGAGCAGTACTTC CASSVPRGRALYEQYF . TRBJ2-7 TRBD2 TRBV28
TGCGCCAGCAGCCAAGAAGATGCCGGGGAGCTGTTTTTT CASSQEDAGELFF . TRBJ2-2 . TRBV4-3
TGTGCCAGCAGCGGGGTGGGCTCTGGAAACACCATATATTTT CASSGVGSGNTIYF . TRBJ1-3 . TRBV9
TGTGCCATCAGTGGGGGGCAGCAGTATGATGGCTACACCTTC CAISGGQQYDGYTF once TRBJ1-2 . TRBV10-3
TGTGCCAGCAGTTCGCCCGGGCCGGTTAATGAAAAACTGTTTTTT CASSSPGPVNEKLFF . TRBJ1-4 . TRBV28
TGCGCCAGCAGTTTTGGGGCCAACGTCCTGACTTTC CASSFGANVLTF few TRBJ2-6 . TRBV10-2
TGTGCCAGCAGTGACTCGTTCTCGACAGGACACCAAGAGACCCAGTACTTC CASSDSFSTGHQETQYF . TRBJ2-5 . TRBV6-4
TGTGCCAGCATTGGGACAGATACCTACGAGCAGTACTTC CASIGTDTYEQYF . TRBJ2-7 TRBD1 TRBV6-5
TGCAGCGTGGGGGAAGGACAGGTCTACACAGATACGCAGTATTTT CSVGEGQVYTDTQYF . TRBJ2-3 TRBD1 TRBV29-1
TGTGCCACCAGCAGAGACCGGGACAGGGCCGGGGAGCTGTTTTTT CATSRDRDRAGELFF . TRBJ2-2 TRBD1 TRBV15